Below, 2 T cell receptor beta chains from the same sample are listed, as sequenced in a study of technical replicates of blood from several donors. The protocol was immunoSEQ multiplex PCR, while the TCRdb copy is restricted to in-frame clones and leaves out a portion. The table records 68,000 or so clones, about nine tenths of them present only once. Input material: PBMCs. These receptors were collected from a human donor in good health. Some clones in this sample may be carry-over from other donors' samples.

The genes are TRBV2 and TRBJ2-7; 16 bases are a match to TRBD2. The CDR3 runs 17 residues. Germline values: CDR1 SNHLY, CDR2 FYNNEI. V trimming: 6 bases; J trimming: 2 bases; junction bases outside the gene matches: 7. The CDR3 bases are TGTGCCAGCAGCTCCGGGACTAGCGGGGGGGTCGCCTACGAGCAGTACTTC. It specifies CASSSGTSGGVAYEQYF.

The chain joins TRBV6-5 to TRBJ1-6; TRBD1 aligns across 10 bases. CDR3 size: 15 residues. Unmatched junction bases numbered 3, after V lost 3 bases and J lost 7 bases. Germline V lookup: CDR1 MNHEY, CDR2 SVGAGI. The CDR3 region has the DNA TGTGCCAGCAGTTATAGGGACAGGGGAAATTCACCCCTCCACTTT. Translation gives CASSYRDRGNSPLHF.